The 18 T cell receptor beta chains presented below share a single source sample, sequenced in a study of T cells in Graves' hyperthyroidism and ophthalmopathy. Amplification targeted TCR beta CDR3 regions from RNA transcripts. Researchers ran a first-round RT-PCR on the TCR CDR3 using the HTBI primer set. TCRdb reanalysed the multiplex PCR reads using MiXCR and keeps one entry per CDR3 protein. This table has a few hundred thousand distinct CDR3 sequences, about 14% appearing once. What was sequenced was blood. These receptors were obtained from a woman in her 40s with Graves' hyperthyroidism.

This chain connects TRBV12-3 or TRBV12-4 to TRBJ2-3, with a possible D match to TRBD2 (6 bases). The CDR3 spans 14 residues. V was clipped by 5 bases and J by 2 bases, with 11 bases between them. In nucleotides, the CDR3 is TGTGCCAGCAGTGTCGGACTAACCACAGATACGCAGTATTTT. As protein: CASSVGLTTDTQYF.

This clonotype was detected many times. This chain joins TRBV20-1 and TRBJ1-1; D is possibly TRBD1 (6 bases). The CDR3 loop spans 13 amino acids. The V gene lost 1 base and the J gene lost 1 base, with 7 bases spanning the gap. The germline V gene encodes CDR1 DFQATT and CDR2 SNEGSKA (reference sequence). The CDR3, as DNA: TGCAGTGCTAGAGGCAGGGGGAACACTGAAGCTTTCTTT. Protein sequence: CSARGRGNTEAFF.

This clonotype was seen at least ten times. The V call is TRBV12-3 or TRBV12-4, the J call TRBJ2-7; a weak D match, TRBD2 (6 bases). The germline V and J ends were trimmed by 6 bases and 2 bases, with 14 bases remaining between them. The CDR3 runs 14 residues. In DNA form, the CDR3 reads TGTGCCAGCAGACACGGGACTTCGCCCTACGAGCAGTACTTC. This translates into CASRHGTSPYEQYF.

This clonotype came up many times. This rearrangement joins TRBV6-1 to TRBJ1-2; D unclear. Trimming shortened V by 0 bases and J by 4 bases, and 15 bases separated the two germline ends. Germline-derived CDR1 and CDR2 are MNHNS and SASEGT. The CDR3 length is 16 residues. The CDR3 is CASSEAGWERSYGYTF. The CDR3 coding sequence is TGTGCCAGCAGTGAAGCGGGGTGGGAACGGAGCTATGGCTACACCTTC.

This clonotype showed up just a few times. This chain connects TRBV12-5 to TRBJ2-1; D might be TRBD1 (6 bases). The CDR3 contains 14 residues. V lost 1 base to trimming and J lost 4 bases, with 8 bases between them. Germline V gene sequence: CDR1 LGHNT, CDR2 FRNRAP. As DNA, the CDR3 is TGTGCTAGTGGTTTGGACAGGGATTACAATGAGCAGTTCTTC. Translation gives CASGLDRDYNEQFF.

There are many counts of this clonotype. This chain's CDR3 is CASLNGSGTYEQYF. CDR3 DNA: TGTGCCAGCCTAAACGGTAGCGGGACCTACGAGCAGTACTTC. The chain joins TRBV2 to TRBJ2-7, with 8 bases matching TRBD2. Per the germline V gene, CDR1 is SNHLY and CDR2 is FYNNEI. V gave up 8 bases and J gave up 2 bases; unmatched junction bases: 8. The CDR3 covers 14 residues.

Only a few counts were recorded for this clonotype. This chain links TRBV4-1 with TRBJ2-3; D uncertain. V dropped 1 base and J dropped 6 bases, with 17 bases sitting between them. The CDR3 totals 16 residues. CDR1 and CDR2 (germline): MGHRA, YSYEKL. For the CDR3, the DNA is TGCGCCAGCAGCCAAGTGTACTCTCAATTCGGCGATACGCAGTATTTT. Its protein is CASSQVYSQFGDTQYF.

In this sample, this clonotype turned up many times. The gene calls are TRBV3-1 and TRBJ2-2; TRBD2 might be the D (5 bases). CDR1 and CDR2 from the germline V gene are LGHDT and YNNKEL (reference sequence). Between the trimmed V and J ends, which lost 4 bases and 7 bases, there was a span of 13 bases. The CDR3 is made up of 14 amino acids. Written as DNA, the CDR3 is TGTGCCAGCAGCCCTGGGAGACGCAACGGGGAGCTGTTTTTT. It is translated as CASSPGRRNGELFF.

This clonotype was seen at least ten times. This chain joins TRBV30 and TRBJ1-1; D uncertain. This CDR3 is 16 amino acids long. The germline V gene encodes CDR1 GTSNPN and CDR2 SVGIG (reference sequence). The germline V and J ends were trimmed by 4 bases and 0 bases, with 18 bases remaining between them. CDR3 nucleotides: TGTGCCTGGATCGTAGAGGAGGGAAGAATGAACACTGAAGCTTTCTTT. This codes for CAWIVEEGRMNTEAFF.

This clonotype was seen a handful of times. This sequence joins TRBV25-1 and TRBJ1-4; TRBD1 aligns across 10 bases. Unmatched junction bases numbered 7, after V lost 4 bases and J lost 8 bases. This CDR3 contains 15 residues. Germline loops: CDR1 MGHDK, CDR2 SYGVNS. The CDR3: CASSGTGGKKEKLFF. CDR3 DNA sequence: TGTGCCAGCAGTGGGACAGGGGGGAAGAAAGAAAAACTGTTTTTT. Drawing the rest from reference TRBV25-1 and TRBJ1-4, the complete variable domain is EADIYQTPRYLVIGTGKKITLECSQTMGHDKMYWYQQDPGMELHLIHYSYGVNSTEKGDLSSESTVSRIRTEHFPLTLESARPSHTSQYLCASSGTGGKKEKLFFGSGTQLSVL.

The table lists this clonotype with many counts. The CDR3 nucleotides are TGTGCCAGCAGCTTATCCGGGATACACTCCTACGAGCAGTACTTC. Translating gives CASSLSGIHSYEQYF. The genes are TRBV7-3 and TRBJ2-7, with a weak D call TRBD2 (5 bases). V gave up 2 bases and J gave up 0 bases, with 11 bases separating them. CDR3 length: 15 amino acids. The germline gives CDR1 SGHTA, CDR2 FQGTGA. Using reference TRBV7-3 and TRBJ2-7 for the parts outside the CDR3, the full variable domain is GAGVSQTPSNKVTEKGKYVELRCDPISGHTALYWYRQSLGQGPEFLIYFQGTGAADDSGLPNDRFFAVRPEGSVSTLKIQRTERGDSAVYLCASSLSGIHSYEQYFGPGTRLTVT.

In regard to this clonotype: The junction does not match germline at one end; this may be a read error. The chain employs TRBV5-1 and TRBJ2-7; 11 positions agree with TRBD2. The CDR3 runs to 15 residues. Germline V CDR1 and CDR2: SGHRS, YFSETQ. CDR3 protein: CASSLLAGGLLEQYF. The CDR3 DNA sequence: TGTGCCAGCAGCCTCTTAGCGGGAGGGCTCCTCGAGCAGTACTTC.

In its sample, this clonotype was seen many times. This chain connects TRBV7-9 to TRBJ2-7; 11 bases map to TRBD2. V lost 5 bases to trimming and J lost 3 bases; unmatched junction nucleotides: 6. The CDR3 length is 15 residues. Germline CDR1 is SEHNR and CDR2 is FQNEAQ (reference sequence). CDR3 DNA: TGTGCCAGCAGCGACGGACTAGCGGGTCTCTACGAGCAGTACTTC. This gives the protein CASSDGLAGLYEQYF.

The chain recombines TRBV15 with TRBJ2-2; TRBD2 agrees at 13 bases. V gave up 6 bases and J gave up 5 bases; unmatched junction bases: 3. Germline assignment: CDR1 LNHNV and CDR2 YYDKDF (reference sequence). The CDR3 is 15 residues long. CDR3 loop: CATREGLAGTGELFF. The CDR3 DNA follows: TGTGCCACCAGAGAGGGACTAGCGGGAACCGGGGAGCTGTTTTTT. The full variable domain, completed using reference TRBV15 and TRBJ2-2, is DAMVIQNPRYQVTQFGKPVTLSCSQTLNHNVMYWYQQKSSQAPKLLFHYYDKDFNNEADTPDNFQSRRPNTSFCFLDIRSPGLGDTAMYLCATREGLAGTGELFFGEGSRLTVL.

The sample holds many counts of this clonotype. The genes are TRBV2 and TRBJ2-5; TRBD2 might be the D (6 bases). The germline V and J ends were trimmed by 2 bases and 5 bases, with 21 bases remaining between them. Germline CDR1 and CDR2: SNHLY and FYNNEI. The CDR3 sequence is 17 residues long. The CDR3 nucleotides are TGTGCCAGCAGTGAAAACGTCGGGCCTCGTGGAGGGGAGACCCAGTACTTC. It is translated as CASSENVGPRGGETQYF.

The CDR3 is CATELAGQETQYF. The CDR3, as DNA: TGCGCCACTGAATTGGCAGGGCAAGAGACCCAGTACTTC. The chain links TRBV10-2 to TRBJ2-5; the D gene is possibly TRBD1 (5 bases). The ends were cut back, 10 bases at V and 2 bases at J, with 14 bases in the middle. CDR3 length equals 13 residues. Germline V gene data show CDR1 as WSHSY and CDR2 as SAAADI.

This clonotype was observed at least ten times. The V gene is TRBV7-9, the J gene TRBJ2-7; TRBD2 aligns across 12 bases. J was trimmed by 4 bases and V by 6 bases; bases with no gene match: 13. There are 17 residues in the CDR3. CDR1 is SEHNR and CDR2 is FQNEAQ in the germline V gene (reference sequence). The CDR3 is CASSSTGRLAGVYEQYF. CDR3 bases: TGTGCCAGCAGTTCCACAGGGCGACTAGCGGGAGTGTACGAGCAGTACTTC.

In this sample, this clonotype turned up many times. The CDR3 here is CASSSLGQGSTDTQYF. The CDR3 nucleotides read TGTGCCAGCAGCTCCCTCGGACAGGGAAGCACAGATACGCAGTATTTT. The rearrangement uses TRBV7-2 and TRBJ2-3; 8 bases line up with TRBD1. Per germline, CDR1 SGHTA and CDR2 FQGNSA. The CDR3 has 16 residues. Trimming cost V 4 bases and J 0 bases; bases outside gene matches: 6.